Listed below are T cell receptor beta chains from one sample, sequenced in a study of PD-1 blockade in classical Hodgkin lymphoma. Profiled with immunoSEQ multiplex PCR; TCRdb holds only in-frame clones, not every one. The sample holds around 26,000 clones; approximately 80% are singletons and the top ten take around 19%. The source material was peripheral blood mononuclear cells (PBMCs), sampled before the second cycle of nivolumab. The receptors shown here come from a human donor with classical Hodgkin lymphoma. Each CDR3 is given with its conserved first and last residue. The D gene is left open where the match is weak. Where a row states a size, it is once, few, many or the class of an expanded clone; other rows omit it.

TRBJ1-4 | - | TRBV19 | - | TGTGCCAGTAGTACGGCCATTAATGAAAAACTGTTTTTT | CASSTAINEKLFF
TRBJ1-2 | - | TRBV4-2 | - | TGTGCCAGCAGCCAAGATTACAATTATAACTATGGCTACACCTTC | CASSQDYNYNYGYTF
TRBJ2-1 | - | TRBV5-1 | - | TGCGCCAGCAGCTTGGCGGGACAAAACAACAATGAGCAGTTCTTC | CASSLAGQNNNEQFF
TRBJ2-7 | - | TRBV7-9 | - | TGTGCCAGCAGTTATTGCCACTCCTACGAGCAGTACTTC | CASSYCHSYEQYF
TRBJ2-7 | - | TRBV6-6 | - | TGTGCCAGCAGTTACTCTACTGGCTCCCCTCTCGAGCAGTACTTC | CASSYSTGSPLEQYF
TRBJ2-7 | TRBD1 | TRBV7-3 | - | TGTGCCAACACCCCAGGCCAGGGGGACTACGAGCAGTACTTC | CANTPGQGDYEQYF
TRBJ2-1 | - | TRBV29-1 | - | TGCAGCGTTGAGGGGGTGAGCTCCTACAATGAGCAGTTCTTC | CSVEGVSSYNEQFF
TRBJ2-7 | TRBD1 | TRBV28 | - | TGTGCCAGCAGGGGGACAGATTCCTCCTACGAGCAGTACTTC | CASRGTDSSYEQYF
TRBJ2-1 | TRBD2 | TRBV27 | - | TGTGCCAGCAGTTCGGGACTAGCGGGAGGTGGTGAGCAGTTCTTC | CASSSGLAGGGEQFF
TRBJ2-5 | TRBD2 | TRBV5-6 | - | TGTGCCAGCAGCGGGCGGGAGCGGGTGACCCAGTACTTC | CASSGRERVTQYF
TRBJ2-4 | - | TRBV18 | once | TGTGCCAGTTTTGGGACGGCAGCCAAAAACATTCAGTACTTC | CASFGTAAKNIQYF
TRBJ1-5 | - | TRBV4-1 | - | TGCGCCAGCAGCCTCGGATTTTCTAGCAATCAGCCCCAGCATTTT | CASSLGFSSNQPQHF
TRBJ2-1 | - | TRBV5-1 | - | TGCGCCAGCAGCTTGCTCGAATACAATGAGCAGTTCTTC | CASSLLEYNEQFF
TRBJ2-1 | TRBD2 | TRBV6-6 | - | TGTGCCAGCAGTTACGCGGGAGGGCCTATGGATGAGCAGTTCTTC | CASSYAGGPMDEQFF
TRBJ1-2 | - | TRBV19 | - | TGTGCCAGTAGTTTCAGGGCGCTTGGACGGGGCTACACCTTC | CASSFRALGRGYTF
TRBJ2-5 | - | TRBV5-1 | - | TGCGCCAGCAGCTCCGACAGTTTGCAGGAGACCCAGTACTTC | CASSSDSLQETQYF